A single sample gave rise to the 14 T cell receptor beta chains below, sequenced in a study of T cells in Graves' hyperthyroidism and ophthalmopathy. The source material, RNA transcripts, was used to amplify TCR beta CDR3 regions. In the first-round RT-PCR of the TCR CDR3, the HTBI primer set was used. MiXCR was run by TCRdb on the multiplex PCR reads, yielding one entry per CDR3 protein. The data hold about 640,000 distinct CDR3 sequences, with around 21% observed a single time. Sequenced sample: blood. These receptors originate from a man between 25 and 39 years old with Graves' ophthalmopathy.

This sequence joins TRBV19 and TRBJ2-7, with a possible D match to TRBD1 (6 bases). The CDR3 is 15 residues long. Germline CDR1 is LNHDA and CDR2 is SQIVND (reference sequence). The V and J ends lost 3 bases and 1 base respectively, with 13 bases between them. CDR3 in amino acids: CASSMGRGLSYEQYF. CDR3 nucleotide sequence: TGTGCCAGTAGTATGGGCAGGGGTCTTTCCTACGAGCAGTACTTC.

The CDR3 spells CASSYSQGANTEAFF. DNA of the CDR3: TGTGCCAGCAGTTACTCGCAGGGGGCTAATACTGAAGCTTTCTTT. J is TRBJ1-1 and V is TRBV6-6; 8 nucleotides match TRBD1. CDR1 and CDR2 from the germline V gene are MNHNY and SVGAGI (reference sequence). This CDR3 spans 15 amino acids. V lost 0 bases, J lost 5 bases, and 5 bases stayed unmatched.

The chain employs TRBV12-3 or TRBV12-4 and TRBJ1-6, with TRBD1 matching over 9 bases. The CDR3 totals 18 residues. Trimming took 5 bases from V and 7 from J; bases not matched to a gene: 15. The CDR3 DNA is TGTGCCAGCAGTCATTACCCGCGGGACAGGGCAGGAAATTCACCCCTCCACTTT. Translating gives CASSHYPRDRAGNSPLHF.

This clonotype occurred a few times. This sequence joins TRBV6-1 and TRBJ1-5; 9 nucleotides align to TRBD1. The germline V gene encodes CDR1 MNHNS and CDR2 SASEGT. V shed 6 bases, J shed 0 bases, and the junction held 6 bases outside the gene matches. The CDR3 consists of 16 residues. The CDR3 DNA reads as TGTGCCAGCAGGGCACAGGGGGCACGTAGCAATCAGCCCCAGCATTTT. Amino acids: CASRAQGARSNQPQHF.

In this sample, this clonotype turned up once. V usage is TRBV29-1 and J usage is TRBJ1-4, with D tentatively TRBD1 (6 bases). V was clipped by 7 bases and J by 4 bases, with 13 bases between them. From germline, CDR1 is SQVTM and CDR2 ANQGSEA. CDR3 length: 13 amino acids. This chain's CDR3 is CSGSLGGNEKLFF. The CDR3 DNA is TGCAGCGGATCATTAGGGGGTAATGAAAAACTGTTTTTT.

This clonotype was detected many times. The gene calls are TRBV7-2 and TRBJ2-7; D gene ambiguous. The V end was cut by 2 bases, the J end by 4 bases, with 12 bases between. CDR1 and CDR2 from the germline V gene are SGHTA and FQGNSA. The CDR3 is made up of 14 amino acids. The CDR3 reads CASSLWSAPYEQYF. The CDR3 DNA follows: TGTGCCAGCAGCTTATGGTCGGCCCCTTACGAGCAGTACTTC.

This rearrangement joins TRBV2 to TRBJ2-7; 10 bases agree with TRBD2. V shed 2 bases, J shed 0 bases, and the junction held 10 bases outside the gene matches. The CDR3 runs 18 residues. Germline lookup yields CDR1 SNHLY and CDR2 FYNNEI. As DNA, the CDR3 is TGTGCCAGCAGTGAACCCTTGCAGAGCGGGAGGGCCTCCTACGAGCAGTACTTC. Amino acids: CASSEPLQSGRASYEQYF.

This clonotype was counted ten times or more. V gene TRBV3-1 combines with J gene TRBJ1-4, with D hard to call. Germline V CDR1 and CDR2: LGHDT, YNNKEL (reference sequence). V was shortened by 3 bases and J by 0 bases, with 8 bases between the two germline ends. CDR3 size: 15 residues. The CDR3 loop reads CASSQNGATNEKLFF. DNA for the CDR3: TGTGCCAGCAGCCAGAACGGTGCAACTAATGAAAAACTGTTTTTT.

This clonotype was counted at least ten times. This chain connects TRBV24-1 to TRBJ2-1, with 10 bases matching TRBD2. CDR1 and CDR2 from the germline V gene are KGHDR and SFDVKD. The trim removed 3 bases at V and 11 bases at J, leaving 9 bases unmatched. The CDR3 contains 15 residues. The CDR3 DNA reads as TGTGCCACCAGTGATCCTCGCACTAGCGGGAATAAGCAGTTCTTC. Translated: CATSDPRTSGNKQFF.

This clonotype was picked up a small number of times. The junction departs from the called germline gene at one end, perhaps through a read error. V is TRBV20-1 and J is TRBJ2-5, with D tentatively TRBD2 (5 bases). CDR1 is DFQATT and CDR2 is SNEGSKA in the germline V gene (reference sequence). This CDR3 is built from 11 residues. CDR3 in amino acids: CSTRGQETQYF. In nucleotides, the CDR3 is TGCAGTACTAGAGGGCAAGAGACCCAGTACTTC.

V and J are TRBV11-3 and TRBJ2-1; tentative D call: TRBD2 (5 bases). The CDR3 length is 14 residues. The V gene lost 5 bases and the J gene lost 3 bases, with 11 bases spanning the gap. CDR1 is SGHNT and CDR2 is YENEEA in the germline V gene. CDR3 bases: TGTGCCAGCAGCGCCGGACTGCTCTACAATGAGCAGTTCTTC. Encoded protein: CASSAGLLYNEQFF.

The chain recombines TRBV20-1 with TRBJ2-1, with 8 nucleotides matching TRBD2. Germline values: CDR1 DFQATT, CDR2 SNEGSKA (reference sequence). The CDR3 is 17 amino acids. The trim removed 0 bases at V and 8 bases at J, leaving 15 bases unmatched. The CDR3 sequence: CSARDYGTSGNPDEQFF. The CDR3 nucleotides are TGCAGTGCTAGAGATTATGGCACTAGCGGAAATCCCGATGAGCAGTTCTTC.

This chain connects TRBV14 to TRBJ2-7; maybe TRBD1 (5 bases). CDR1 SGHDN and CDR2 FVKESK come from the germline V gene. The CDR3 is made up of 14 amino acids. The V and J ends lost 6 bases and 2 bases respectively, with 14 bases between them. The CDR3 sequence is CASSRHQGPYEQYF. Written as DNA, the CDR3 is TGTGCCAGCAGTCGTCATCAGGGTCCCTACGAGCAGTACTTC.

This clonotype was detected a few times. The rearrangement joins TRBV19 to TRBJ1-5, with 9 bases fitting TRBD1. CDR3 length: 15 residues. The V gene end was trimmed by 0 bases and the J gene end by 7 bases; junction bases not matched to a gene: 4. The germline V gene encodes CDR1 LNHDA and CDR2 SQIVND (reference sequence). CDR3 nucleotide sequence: TGTGCCAGTAGTATAGAAACAGGGGGCGGGCAGCCCCAGCATTTT. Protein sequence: CASSIETGGGQPQHF.